This TCR beta chain was documented in a study of regulatory T cells in long-lasting Graves disease. Looking at the study overall: Those with persistent Graves' disease had received antithyroid drugs for over 5 years with positive TSH receptor antibodies. General study points: New patients shared 750 to 1,000 public clonotypes, and persistent patients shared more, with fewer than 3,500.

Per germline, CDR1 DFQATT and CDR2 SNEGSKA (reference sequence). This CDR3 contains 15 residues. V was clipped by 6 bases and J by 2 bases, with 17 bases between them. This clonotype was picked up many times. Its target is unknown. The time point: persistent/refractory GD, antithyroid drugs over 5 years with positive TRAb. The TCR library was made from RNA extracted from PBMCs. Tubes containing EDTA received about 9.4 milliliters of drawn peripheral blood. Both iRepertoire HTBI primers and Arm-PCR of CDR3 regions were used to build the TCR beta libraries. TCRdb redid the calling of the multiplex PCR reads with MiXCR, one entry per CDR3 protein. This table holds roughly 490,000 distinct CDR3 sequences, roughly 22% found once.

The source was peripheral blood mononuclear cells (PBMCs), collected when the disease was refractory, from a patient treated with antithyroid drugs. The source of this sequence is a female donor with Graves disease. This chain connects TRBV20-1 to TRBJ1-3; maybe TRBD1 (5 bases). The DNA of the CDR3 is TGCAGTGCCGCCCTGGACGGGGGAGCTGGAAACACCATATATTTT. It yields the protein CSAALDGGAGNTIYF.